This is a list of T cell receptor beta chains from one sample in a study of regulatory T cells in long-lasting Graves disease. TCRdb used MiXCR to reprocess the multiplex PCR reads, holding one entry per CDR3 protein. Of 250,000 to 300,000 distinct CDR3 sequences in the sample, about 17% were seen once. Another study also made use of these data, one on T cells in Graves' hyperthyroidism and ophthalmopathy.

Sequencing used peripheral blood mononuclear cells (PBMCs), obtained at new diagnosis, from a patient treated with antithyroid drugs. The receptors originated from a woman aged 25-40 years with Graves disease. The CDR3 runs from the conserved cysteine through the conserved F or W. The D gene is left open where the match is weak. Size values are once, few and many counts, or a class for expanded clones, and some rows have none.

v_call,j_call,clone_size,d_call,cdr3_aa,cdr3_nt
TRBV18,TRBJ2-3,many,TRBD1,CASSQDRGGNTQYF,TGTGCCAGCTCTCAGGACAGGGGAGGAAATACGCAGTATTTT
TRBV6-1,TRBJ2-5,NA,TRBD1,CASSEAPTGRETQYF,TGTGCCAGCAGTGAAGCGCCGACAGGGCGAGAGACCCAGTACTTC
TRBV7-2,TRBJ1-2,many,NA,CASETFYGYTF,TGTGCCAGCGAGACCTTCTATGGCTACACCTTC
TRBV20-1,TRBJ2-1,many,TRBD2,CSTLDRGTSGGSSYNEQFF,TGCAGTACCCTCGACCGCGGGACTAGCGGGGGGAGCTCCTACAATGAGCAGTTCTTC
TRBV5-5,TRBJ1-5,many,NA,CASSLRPSSAGHHQPQHF,TGTGCCAGCAGCTTACGCCCCTCATCGGCTGGACACCATCAGCCCCAGCATTTT
TRBV20-1,TRBJ1-2,many,TRBD1,CSASDRVDGYTF,TGCAGTGCTTCGGACAGGGTAGATGGCTACACCTTC
TRBV15,TRBJ1-4,many,NA,CATSRDQGTTNEKLFF,TGTGCCACCAGCAGAGACCAAGGGACAACTAATGAAAAACTGTTTTTT
TRBV3-1,TRBJ2-1,many,NA,CASSRGPGEQFF,TGTGCCAGCAGCCGCGGTCCGGGTGAGCAGTTCTTC
TRBV7-8,TRBJ1-5,many,NA,CASSVNRVGPQHF,TGTGCCAGCAGCGTTAACAGGGTCGGGCCCCAGCATTTT
TRBV2,TRBJ2-4,many,NA,CASSSFRLRF,TGTGCCAGCAGCTCTTTTAGATTGAGGTTC
TRBV6-2/TRBV6-3,TRBJ1-1,many,NA,CASSYDVTEAFF,TGTGCCAGCAGTTACGACGTTACTGAAGCTTTCTTT
TRBV19,TRBJ1-1,many,TRBD1,CASSIATGVGTEAFF,TGTGCCAGTAGTATAGCAACAGGGGTGGGCACTGAAGCTTTCTTT
TRBV4-1,TRBJ1-1,many,NA,CASSHPFPIPRLNTEAFF,TGCGCCAGCAGCCACCCCTTCCCAATCCCCAGGTTGAACACTGAAGCTTTCTTT
TRBV2,TRBJ1-4,many,TRBD1,CASQRQGSEKLFF,TGTGCCAGCCAACGACAGGGATCGGAAAAACTGTTTTTT
TRBV7-2,TRBJ1-1,NA,NA,CASSPLGLEAFF,TGTGCCAGCAGCCCATTGGGGCTTGAAGCTTTCTTT
TRBV6-2/TRBV6-3,TRBJ1-5,many,NA,CASSYGGVQPQHF,TGTGCCAGCAGTTATGGAGGGGTTCAGCCCCAGCATTTT
TRBV12-3/TRBV12-4,TRBJ1-4,many,NA,CASTKWGTNEKLFF,TGTGCCAGCACCAAATGGGGAACTAATGAAAAACTGTTTTTT
TRBV5-4,TRBJ2-3,many,TRBD1,CASSWNGQDTDTQYF,TGTGCCAGCAGCTGGAATGGACAGGACACAGATACGCAGTATTTT
TRBV20-1,TRBJ1-1,NA,TRBD1,CSARDPGGQGLNTEAFF,TGCAGTGCTAGAGATCCGGGAGGACAGGGATTGAACACTGAAGCTTTCTTT
TRBV6-1,TRBJ2-7,NA,NA,CASSSDIPPYEQYF,TGTGCCAGCAGTAGCGACATCCCTCCCTACGAGCAGTACTTC
TRBV19,TRBJ1-5,few,NA,CASSITGQAQHF,TGTGCCAGTAGTATAACCGGCCAGGCCCAGCATTTT
TRBV7-9,TRBJ2-4,many,NA,CASSLGGGADIQYF,TGTGCCAGCAGCTTAGGAGGGGGGGCGGACATTCAGTACTTC
TRBV7-8,TRBJ1-1,many,NA,CASFSGRGLNTEAFF,TGTGCCAGTTTCTCAGGACGGGGCCTGAACACTGAAGCTTTCTTT
TRBV20-1,TRBJ2-5,many,TRBD2,CSARDPRGTSETQYF,TGCAGTGCTAGAGATCCAAGAGGGACTAGTGAGACCCAGTACTTC
TRBV20-1,TRBJ2-3,NA,TRBD2,CSADSGAVDTQYF,TGCAGTGCTGACAGCGGGGCGGTAGATACGCAGTATTTT
TRBV20-1,TRBJ2-7,many,TRBD2,CSARDRRVAGGYEQYF,TGCAGTGCTAGAGATCGAAGAGTAGCGGGGGGCTACGAGCAGTACTTC
TRBV7-8,TRBJ2-3,many,NA,CASSRKGGGPSTDTQYF,TGTGCCAGCAGCCGGAAGGGTGGGGGCCCTAGCACAGATACGCAGTATTTT
TRBV18,TRBJ1-1,NA,NA,CASSPPGRQALEAFF,TGTGCCAGCTCACCACCCGGCCGGCAGGCCCTTGAAGCTTTCTTT
TRBV12-3/TRBV12-4,TRBJ2-7,many,NA,CASSLVTDEEQYF,TGTGCCAGCAGTTTAGTGACAGACGAAGAACAGTACTTC
TRBV10-3,TRBJ1-6,many,TRBD1,CAISASERGRNSPLHF,TGTGCCATCAGTGCCTCGGAAAGGGGGCGAAACTCACCCCTCCACTTT
TRBV29-1,TRBJ1-4,many,NA,CSVEQGSNEKLFF,TGCAGCGTTGAGCAGGGGAGTAATGAAAAACTGTTTTTT
TRBV19,TRBJ1-2,many,NA,CASKVRAGYGYTF,TGTGCCAGTAAGGTCAGGGCGGGCTATGGCTACACCTTC
TRBV11-2,TRBJ1-1,many,NA,CASSLVRKTEAFF,TGTGCCAGCAGCTTAGTACGAAAAACTGAAGCTTTCTTT
TRBV28,TRBJ1-1,many,NA,CASSLFSMNTEAFF,TGTGCCAGCAGTTTATTTTCGATGAACACTGAAGCTTTCTTT
TRBV7-9,TRBJ1-1,many,NA,CASSLDYGVGVMNTEAFF,TGTGCCAGCAGCTTAGATTATGGGGTAGGGGTCATGAACACTGAAGCTTTCTTT
TRBV12-3/TRBV12-4,TRBJ1-4,many,TRBD1,CASRNTGVREKLFF,TGTGCCAGCAGGAATACAGGGGTTCGGGAAAAACTGTTTTTT
TRBV29-1,TRBJ2-3,many,NA,CSAATGTDTQYF,TGCAGCGCAGCTACAGGGACAGATACGCAGTATTTT
TRBV7-2,TRBJ2-1,many,NA,CASRTAPVEVYNEQFF,TGTGCCAGCAGGACCGCCCCAGTGGAAGTCTACAATGAGCAGTTCTTC